This paragraph reports one T cell receptor (beta chain). Its antigen is undetermined. The data derive from a study of T cells in Graves' hyperthyroidism and ophthalmopathy. Study summary: Sampling of peripheral blood happened at initial diagnosis, prior to any treatment. General study points: A 13 V-J model separated ophthalmopathy from stable hyperthyroidism. Most clonotypes that expanded in the thyroid above 0.001 also showed up in blood.

Researchers took RNA transcripts and amplified the TCR beta CDR3 regions from them. HTBI primers drove first-round RT-PCR of the TCR CDR3. TCRdb re-called the multiplex PCR reads through MiXCR, storing one row per CDR3 protein. The profile shows over 350,000 distinct CDR3 sequences, roughly 20% of them singletons. Trimming pared 3 bases from V and 7 bases from J, leaving 6 bases between. This CDR3 contains 11 residues. CDR1 and CDR2 (germline): SQVTM, ANQGSEA. Sequenced material: blood. The rearrangement uses TRBV29-1 and TRBJ2-2, with D unclear. The clonotype comes from a man aged 18 to 35 with Graves' ophthalmopathy. CDR3 bases: TGCAGCGTTGATAGTTTCGGGGAGCTGTTTTTT. Its translation is CSVDSFGELFF.